Following are 20 T cell receptor beta chains from one sample sequenced in a study of T cells after yellow fever vaccination (dated by TCRdb to the late 2010s). Explained via the paper, the treatment or condition label denotes: live attenuated yellow fever vaccine strain. The receptor library was made with 5' RACE. The sequencer listed for this sample is Illumina HiSeq 2500. TCRdb ran its own pipeline on the public reads, namely fastp trimming at Q25 and MiXCR clone calling, and kept in-frame beta chains. Under each unique CDR3 protein, matching rows form one entry showing the most common genes and DNA. The sample table contains hundreds of thousands of distinct CDR3 sequences; only one count was recorded for roughly an eighth of them. The biggest ten clones account for 14% to 15% of the sample. Sequenced here: PBMCs, sampled on the day of the yellow fever booster vaccination. All receptors come from a man between 25 and 39 years old who received the YFV17D yellow fever vaccine.

The V and J genes are TRBV6-1 and TRBJ2-7, with TRBD1 matching 8 bases. CDR3 length: 15 residues. The V gene end was trimmed by 6 bases and the J gene end by 5 bases; junction bases not matched to a gene: 12. The germline CDR1 and CDR2 sequences are MNHNS and SASEGT. Here the CDR3 reads CASSPTGGRTDEQYF. CDR3 bases: TGTGCCAGCAGCCCCACAGGGGGGAGGACCGACGAGCAGTACTTC.

This clonotype appeared a few times. The gene calls are TRBV20-1 and TRBJ2-2, with 7 bases identical to TRBD2. Trimming cost V 2 bases and J 2 bases; bases outside gene matches: 5. CDR3 length equals 15 residues. CDR1 is DFQATT and CDR2 is SNEGSKA in the germline V gene (reference sequence). The CDR3 loop reads CSARKLAANTGELFF. The CDR3 DNA follows: TGCAGTGCTAGAAAGCTAGCGGCAAACACCGGGGAGCTGTTTTTT.

This clonotype was counted ten times or more. V is TRBV2 and J is TRBJ2-7; D may be TRBD1 (5 bases). CDR3 length equals 13 residues. Looked up from germline, CDR1 is SNHLY and CDR2 is FYNNEI. The V and J ends lost 10 bases and 4 bases respectively, with 17 bases between them. The DNA of the CDR3 is TGTGCCACCAGGGCCGTTTCTGAGTACGAGCAGTACTTC. Translation gives CATRAVSEYEQYF.

This clonotype showed up just a few times. The chain links TRBV23-1 to TRBJ2-7; TRBD2 might be the D (6 bases). TRBV23-1 is filed as an ORF, its function uncertain. Trimming cost V 0 bases and J 7 bases, with 22 bases left between them. The CDR3 has 17 amino acids. For the CDR3, the DNA is TGCGCCAGCAGTCAATCGGGACTGGACTCACACTCCTGGGAGCAGTACTTC. As protein: CASSQSGLDSHSWEQYF.

The table lists this clonotype with many counts. The V gene is TRBV7-2, the J gene TRBJ2-7, with 7 bases matching TRBD2. The trim removed 5 bases at V and 3 bases at J, leaving 7 bases unmatched. The CDR3 runs to 14 residues. Germline lookup yields CDR1 SGHTA and CDR2 FQGNSA. Here the CDR3 reads CASSTMGGDYEQYF. The CDR3 DNA follows: TGTGCCAGCAGCACCATGGGGGGGGACTACGAGCAGTACTTC.

This clonotype came up a few times. The chain uses TRBV20-1 and TRBJ1-6; TRBD1 agrees at 10 bases. V gave up 5 bases and J gave up 3 bases; unmatched junction bases: 7. The CDR3 runs 16 residues. CDR1 DFQATT and CDR2 SNEGSKA come from the germline V gene (reference sequence). The CDR3 DNA is TGCAGTGCTTACCGGGACAGGGGACTCTATAATTCACCCCTCCACTTT. This translates into CSAYRDRGLYNSPLHF.

This clonotype was seen a few times. The CDR3 reads CASTRVGGDEQYF. The CDR3 DNA follows: TGTGCCAGCACCCGGGTCGGGGGCGACGAGCAGTACTTC. The gene calls are TRBV12-3 or TRBV12-4 and TRBJ2-7, with D possibly being TRBD1 or TRBD2 (6 bases each). This CDR3 has 13 residues. V was cut by 7 bases and J by 5 bases, with 15 bases left in between.

V is TRBV11-2 and J is TRBJ2-3; D not resolved. Germline loops: CDR1 SGHAT, CDR2 FQNNGV. Between the trimmed V and J ends, which lost 4 bases and 3 bases, there was a span of 17 bases. The length of the CDR3 is 16 residues. CDR3 protein: CASSSTKGSRTDTQYF. The CDR3 DNA sequence: TGTGCCAGCAGCTCGACCAAGGGAAGTCGGACAGATACGCAGTATTTT.

This clonotype was seen at least ten times. CDR3 bases: TGTGCCAGCAGCTTAGGGGCTAGCGGGCCGTACGAGCAGTACTTC. This sequence encodes CASSLGASGPYEQYF. This sequence joins TRBV7-2 and TRBJ2-7; 8 nucleotides align to TRBD2. V dropped 1 base and J dropped 4; count of bases not matched to a gene: 6. The CDR3 has 15 residues. In germline, CDR1 is SGHTA, CDR2 FQGNSA. The variable domain in full, with the rest retrieved from reference TRBV7-2 and TRBJ2-7, is GAGVSQSPSNKVTEKGKDVELRCDPISGHTALYWYRQSLGQGLEFLIYFQGNSAPDKSGLPSDRFSAERTGGSVSTLTIQRTQQEDSAVYLCASSLGASGPYEQYFGPGTRLTVT.

This clonotype was seen more than once but under ten times. This chain joins TRBV11-1 and TRBJ2-1; 13 bases are shared with TRBD2. The CDR3 loop spans 18 amino acids. The ends lost 5 bases at V and 8 bases at J; junction bases unmatched: 15. Per germline, CDR1 SGHAT and CDR2 FQDESV (reference sequence). In DNA form, the CDR3 reads TGTGCCAGCAGCCAAAGGACTAGCGGGAGCTCATTGAGCGATGAGCAGTTCTTC. As protein: CASSQRTSGSSLSDEQFF. The full variable domain, in which reference TRBV11-1 and TRBJ2-1 provide the parts outside the CDR3, is EAEVAQSPRYKITEKSQAVAFWCDPISGHATLYWYRQILGQGPELLVQFQDESVVDDSQLPKDRFSAERLKGVDSTLKIQPAELGDSAMYLCASSQRTSGSSLSDEQFFGPGTRLTVL.

This clonotype appeared a few times. J is TRBJ1-2 and V is TRBV29-1; D uncertain. The CDR3 is 13 amino acids. The germline V and J ends were trimmed by 8 bases and 5 bases, with 18 bases remaining between them. The germline CDR1 and CDR2 sequences are SQVTM and ANQGSEA. CDR3 coding DNA: TGCAGCCTTCGCCCCCTCGCCGGGTATGGCTACACCTTC. It translates to CSLRPLAGYGYTF.

The genes are TRBV2 and TRBJ2-2; no clear D gene. The CDR3 extends over 14 amino acids. Per germline, CDR1 SNHLY and CDR2 FYNNEI. Trimming took off 2 bases at V and 0 bases at J, with 4 bases between the two ends. The CDR3 DNA sequence: TGTGCCAGCAGTGAAATAACGAACACCGGGGAGCTGTTTTTT. Translating it yields CASSEITNTGELFF.

This clonotype was seen a few times. The V gene is TRBV12-3 or TRBV12-4, the J gene TRBJ2-1, with 7 bases identical to TRBD2. CDR3 length: 14 residues. J was trimmed by 7 bases and V by 5 bases; bases with no gene match: 8. For the CDR3, the DNA is TGTGCCAGCAGTCCCGGGGGGAGTAAAAATGAGCAGTTCTTC. It specifies CASSPGGSKNEQFF.

V usage is TRBV10-3 and J usage is TRBJ2-1, with 13 bases matching TRBD2. This CDR3 spans 12 amino acids. CDR1 and CDR2 (germline): ENHRY, SYGVKD. V shed 10 bases and J 10 bases; nucleotides not matched to a gene: 4. In nucleotides, the CDR3 is TGTGCCACGGGGACTAGCGGGGCCGAGCAGTTCTTC. It specifies CATGTSGAEQFF.

The chain uses TRBV12-3 or TRBV12-4 and TRBJ2-3; TRBD2 agrees at 10 bases. The CDR3 is made up of 20 amino acids. Losses at the gene ends were 4 bases for V and 3 bases for J; bases not matched to a gene: 19. CDR3 nucleotides: TGTGCCAGCAGTTGGGTCTCGGCTAGCGGGAGTGGTAGTGGGACAGATACGCAGTATTTT. The encoded protein is CASSWVSASGSGSGTDTQYF.

In this sample, this clonotype turned up a few times. The chain combines TRBV5-1 with TRBJ1-1; D uncertain. CDR1 is SGHRS, CDR2 YFSETQ, per germline. The CDR3 has 15 amino acids. The V end lost 0 bases, the J end lost 1 base, and 10 bases lay between the germline ends. CDR3 coding DNA: TGCGCCAGCAGCTTGGCCCCGGGGAGGAACACTGAAGCTTTCTTT. It is translated as CASSLAPGRNTEAFF.

The gene calls are TRBV6-2 or TRBV6-3 and TRBJ2-7; possibly TRBD1 for D (5 bases). CDR3 length: 13 residues. Germline CDR1 is MNHEY and CDR2 is SVGEGT. V was clipped by 0 bases and J by 3 bases, with 6 bases between them. The CDR3: CASSYSRVYEQYF. CDR3 bases: TGTGCCAGCAGTTACTCCAGGGTCTACGAGCAGTACTTC.

The chain joins TRBV7-2 to TRBJ2-1, with 8 nucleotides matching TRBD1. CDR1 and CDR2 (germline): SGHTA, FQGNSA. The CDR3 length is 15 residues. The V gene end was trimmed by 7 bases and the J gene end by 3 bases; junction bases not matched to a gene: 8. The CDR3 region is CASTIGQGGYNEQFF. Here the CDR3 DNA reads TGTGCCAGCACAATTGGACAGGGTGGCTACAATGAGCAGTTCTTC.

This clonotype was detected only once. The rearrangement uses TRBV6-2 or TRBV6-3 and TRBJ2-7; possible D gene TRBD1, 5 bases. The germline V gene encodes CDR1 MNHEY and CDR2 SVGEGT. The CDR3 length is 13 residues. V shed 2 bases and J shed 3 bases, with 8 bases lying between them. CDR3 coding DNA: TGTGCCAGCAGTTACCCAGGGTTCTACGAGCAGTACTTC. It is translated as CASSYPGFYEQYF.

This clonotype was seen more than once but under ten times. The DNA for the CDR3 is TGCGCCAGCAGCCAAGTAGACGCGGGGGGGAATGAGCAGTTCTTC. This sequence encodes CASSQVDAGGNEQFF. The V call is TRBV4-1, the J call TRBJ2-1, with 9 bases fitting TRBD2. The trim removed 1 base at V and 7 bases at J, leaving 5 bases unmatched. There are 15 residues in the CDR3. Germline V CDR1 and CDR2: MGHRA, YSYEKL.